This T cell receptor beta chain was sequenced during a study of CD8 T cells in ankylosing spondylitis. Germline V CDR1 and CDR2: SEHNR, FQNEAQ (reference sequence). CDR3 length: 13 amino acids. Trimming took off 2 bases at V and 12 bases at J, with 14 bases between the two ends. At least ten counts were recorded for this clonotype. Each CDR3 protein is one row after TCRdb ran MiXCR on the 5' RACE reads. The sample holds about 250,000 distinct CDR3 sequences; over 30% are singletons and the top ten take around 4%. The chain links TRBV7-9 to TRBJ2-1; no clear D. This clonotype was obtained from a male donor with ankylosing spondylitis or in good health (not recorded which). Sequencing input: blood, either unsorted or a sorted T cell fraction (not recorded which). CDR3 loop: CASSLSPGLGQFF. In DNA, the CDR3 is TGTGCCAGCAGCTTATCCCCGGGTCTGGGGCAGTTCTTC.